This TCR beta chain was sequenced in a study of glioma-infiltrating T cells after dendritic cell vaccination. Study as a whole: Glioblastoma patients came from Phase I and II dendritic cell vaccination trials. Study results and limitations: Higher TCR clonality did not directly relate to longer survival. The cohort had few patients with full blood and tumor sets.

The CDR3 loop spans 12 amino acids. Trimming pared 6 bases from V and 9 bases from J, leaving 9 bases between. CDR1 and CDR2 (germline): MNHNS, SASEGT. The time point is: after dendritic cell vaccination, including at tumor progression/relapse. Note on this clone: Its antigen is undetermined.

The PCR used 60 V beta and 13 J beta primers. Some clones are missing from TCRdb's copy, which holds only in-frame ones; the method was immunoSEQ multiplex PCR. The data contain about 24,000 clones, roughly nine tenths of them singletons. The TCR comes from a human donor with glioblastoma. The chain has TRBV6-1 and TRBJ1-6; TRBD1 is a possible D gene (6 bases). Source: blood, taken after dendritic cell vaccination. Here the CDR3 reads CASRNRASPLHF. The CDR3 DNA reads TGTGCCAGCAGAAACAGGGCTTCACCCCTCCACTTT.